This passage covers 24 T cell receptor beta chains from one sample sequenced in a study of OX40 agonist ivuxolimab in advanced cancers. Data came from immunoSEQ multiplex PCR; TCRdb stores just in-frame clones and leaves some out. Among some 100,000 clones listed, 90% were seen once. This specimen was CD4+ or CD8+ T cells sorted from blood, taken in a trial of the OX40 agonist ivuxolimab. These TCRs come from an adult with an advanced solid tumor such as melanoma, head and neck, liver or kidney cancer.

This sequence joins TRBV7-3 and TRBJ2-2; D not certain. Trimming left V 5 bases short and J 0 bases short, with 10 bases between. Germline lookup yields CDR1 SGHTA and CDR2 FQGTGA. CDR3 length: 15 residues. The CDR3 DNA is TGTGCCAGCAGCCAGGACGGAGCGAACACCGGGGAGCTGTTTTTT. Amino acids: CASSQDGANTGELFF.

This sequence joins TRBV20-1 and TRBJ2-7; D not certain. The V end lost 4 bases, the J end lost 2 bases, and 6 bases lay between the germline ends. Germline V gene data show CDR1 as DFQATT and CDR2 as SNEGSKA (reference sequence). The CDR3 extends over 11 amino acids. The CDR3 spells CSATPTYEQYF. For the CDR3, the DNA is TGCAGTGCTACCCCTACCTACGAGCAGTACTTC.

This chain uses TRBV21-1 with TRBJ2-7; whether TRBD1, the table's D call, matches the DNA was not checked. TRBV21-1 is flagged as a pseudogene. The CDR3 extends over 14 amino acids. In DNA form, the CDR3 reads TGTGCCAGCAGCTCCCCGGGACAGAACTACGAGCAGTACTTC. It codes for CASSSPGQNYEQYF.

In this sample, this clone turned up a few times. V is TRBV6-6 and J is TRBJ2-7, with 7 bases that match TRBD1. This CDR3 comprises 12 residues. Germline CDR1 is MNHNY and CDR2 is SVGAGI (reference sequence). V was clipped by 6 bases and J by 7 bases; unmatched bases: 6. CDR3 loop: CASSNTGVEQYF. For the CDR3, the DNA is TGTGCCAGCAGCAACACAGGGGTTGAGCAGTACTTC.

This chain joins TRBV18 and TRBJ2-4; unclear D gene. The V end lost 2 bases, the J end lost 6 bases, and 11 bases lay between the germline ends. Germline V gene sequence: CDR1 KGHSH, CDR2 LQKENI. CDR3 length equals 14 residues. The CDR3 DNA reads TGTGCCAGCTCACCAAGGGATACCCCAAACATTCAGTACTTC. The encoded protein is CASSPRDTPNIQYF.

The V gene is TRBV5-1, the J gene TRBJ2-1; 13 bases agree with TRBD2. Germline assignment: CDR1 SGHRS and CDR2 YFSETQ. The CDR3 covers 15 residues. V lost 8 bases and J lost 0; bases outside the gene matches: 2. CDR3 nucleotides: TGCGCCAGTAGGACTAGCGGGAGCTCCTACAATGAGCAGTTCTTC. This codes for CASRTSGSSYNEQFF.

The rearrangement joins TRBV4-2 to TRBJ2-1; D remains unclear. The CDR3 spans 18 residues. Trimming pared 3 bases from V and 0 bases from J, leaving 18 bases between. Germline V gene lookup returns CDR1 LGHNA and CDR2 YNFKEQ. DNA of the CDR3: TGTGCCAGCAGCCATCCACAAGGCGCGTCGAGCTCCTACAATGAGCAGTTCTTC. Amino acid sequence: CASSHPQGASSSYNEQFF.

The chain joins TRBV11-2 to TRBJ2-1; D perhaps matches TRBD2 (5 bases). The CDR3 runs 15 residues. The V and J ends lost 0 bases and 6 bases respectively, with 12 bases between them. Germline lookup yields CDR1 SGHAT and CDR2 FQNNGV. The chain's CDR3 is CASSLELGLFNEQFF. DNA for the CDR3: TGTGCCAGCAGCTTAGAGTTAGGACTCTTCAATGAGCAGTTCTTC.

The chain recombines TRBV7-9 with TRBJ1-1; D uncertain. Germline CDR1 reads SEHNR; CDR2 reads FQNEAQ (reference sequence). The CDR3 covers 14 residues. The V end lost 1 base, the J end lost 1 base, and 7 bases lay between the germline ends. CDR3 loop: CASSLEAPNTEAFF. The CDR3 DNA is TGTGCCAGCAGCTTAGAGGCCCCGAACACTGAAGCTTTCTTT.

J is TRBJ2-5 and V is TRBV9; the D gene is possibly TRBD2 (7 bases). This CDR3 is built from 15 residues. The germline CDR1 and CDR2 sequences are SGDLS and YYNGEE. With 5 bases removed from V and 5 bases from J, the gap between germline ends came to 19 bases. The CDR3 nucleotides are TGTGCCAGCAGTCGATCGGGGGCGGGAGTGGAGACCCAGTACTTC. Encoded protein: CASSRSGAGVETQYF. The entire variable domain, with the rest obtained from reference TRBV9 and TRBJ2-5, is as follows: DSGVTQTPKHLITATGQRVTLRCSPRSGDLSVYWYQQSLDQGLQFLIQYYNGEERAKGNILERFSAQQFPDLHSELNLSSLELGDSALYFCASSRSGAGVETQYFGPGTRLLVL.

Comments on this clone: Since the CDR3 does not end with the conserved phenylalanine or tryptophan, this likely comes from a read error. CDR3 coding DNA: TGTGCCAGCAGCGTAGAAGGAACTAGCGGCATCTACGAGCAGTACCTC. It encodes CASSVEGTSGIYEQYL. The genes are TRBV9 and TRBJ2-7; 8 bases fit TRBD2. Per germline, CDR1 SGDLS and CDR2 YYNGEE. The CDR3 contains 16 residues. J was trimmed by 3 bases and V by 0 bases; bases with no gene match: 8.

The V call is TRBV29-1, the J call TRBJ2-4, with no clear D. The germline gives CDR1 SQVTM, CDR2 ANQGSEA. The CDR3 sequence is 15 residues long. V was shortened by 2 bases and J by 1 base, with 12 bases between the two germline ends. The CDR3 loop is CSVERTAGAKNIQYF. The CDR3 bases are TGCAGCGTTGAAAGGACCGCCGGGGCCAAAAACATTCAGTACTTC.

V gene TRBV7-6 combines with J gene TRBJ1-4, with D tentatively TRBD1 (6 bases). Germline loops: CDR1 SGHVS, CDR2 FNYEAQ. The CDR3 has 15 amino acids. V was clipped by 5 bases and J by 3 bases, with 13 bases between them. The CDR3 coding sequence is TGTGCCAGCAGCATAGGGGGGAGGGCTAATGAAAAACTGTTTTTT. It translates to CASSIGGRANEKLFF. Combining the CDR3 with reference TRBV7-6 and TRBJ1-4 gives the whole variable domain GAGVSQSPRYKVTKRGQDVALRCDPISGHVSLYWYRQALGQGPEFLTYFNYEAQQDKSGLPNDRFSAERPEGSISTLTIQRTEQRDSAMYRCASSIGGRANEKLFFGSGTQLSVL.

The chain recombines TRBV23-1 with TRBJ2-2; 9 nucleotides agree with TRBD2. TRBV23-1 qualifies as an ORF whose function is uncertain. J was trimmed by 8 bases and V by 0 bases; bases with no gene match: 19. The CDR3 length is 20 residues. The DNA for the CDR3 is TGCGCCAGCAGTCAATCGGTCAGGGACATTGGTGGACTAGCGACGGGGGAGCTGTTTTTT. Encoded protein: CASSQSVRDIGGLATGELFF.

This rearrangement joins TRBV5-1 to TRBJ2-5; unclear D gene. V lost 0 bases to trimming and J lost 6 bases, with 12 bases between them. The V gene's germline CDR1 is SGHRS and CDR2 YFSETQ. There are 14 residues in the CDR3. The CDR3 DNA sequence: TGCGCCAGCAGCTTGGACTGGAGTACAAAGACCCAGTACTTC. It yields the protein CASSLDWSTKTQYF.

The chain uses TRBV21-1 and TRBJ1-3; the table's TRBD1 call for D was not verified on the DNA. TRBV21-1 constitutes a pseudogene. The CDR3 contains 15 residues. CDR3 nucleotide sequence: TGTGCCAGCAGCAAGTCGGGACAGGGGAGATACACCATATATTTT. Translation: CASSKSGQGRYTIYF.

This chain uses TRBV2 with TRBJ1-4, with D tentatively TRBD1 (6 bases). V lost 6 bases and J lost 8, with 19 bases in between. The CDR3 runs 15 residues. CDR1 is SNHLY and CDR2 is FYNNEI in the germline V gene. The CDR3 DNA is TGTGCCAGCAGCTCTTCTACAGGGATTCGGGAAAAACTGTTTTTT. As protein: CASSSSTGIREKLFF. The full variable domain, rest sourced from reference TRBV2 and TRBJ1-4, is EPEVTQTPSHQVTQMGQEVILRCVPISNHLYFYWYRQILGQKVEFLVSFYNNEISEKSEIFDDQFSVERPDGSNFTLKIRSTKLEDSAMYFCASSSSTGIREKLFFGSGTQLSVL.

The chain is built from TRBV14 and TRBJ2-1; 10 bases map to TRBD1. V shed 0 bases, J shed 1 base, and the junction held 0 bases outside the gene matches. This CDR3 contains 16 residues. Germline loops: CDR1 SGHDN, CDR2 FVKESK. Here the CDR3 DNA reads TGTGCCAGCAGCCAAGAGGGACAGGGGTCCTACAATGAGCAGTTCTTC. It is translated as CASSQEGQGSYNEQFF.

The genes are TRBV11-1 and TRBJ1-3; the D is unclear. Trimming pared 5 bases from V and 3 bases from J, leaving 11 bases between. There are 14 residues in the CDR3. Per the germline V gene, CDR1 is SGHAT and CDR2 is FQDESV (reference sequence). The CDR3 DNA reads TGTGCCAGCAGCACTTGGGCAAGTGGAAACACCATATATTTT. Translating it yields CASSTWASGNTIYF.

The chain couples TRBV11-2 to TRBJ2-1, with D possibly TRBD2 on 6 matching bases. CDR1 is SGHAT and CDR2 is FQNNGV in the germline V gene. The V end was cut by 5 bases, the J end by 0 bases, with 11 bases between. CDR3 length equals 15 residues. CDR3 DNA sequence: TGTGCCAGCAGCCAGCGGGTTAGCTCCTACAATGAGCAGTTCTTC. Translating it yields CASSQRVSSYNEQFF.

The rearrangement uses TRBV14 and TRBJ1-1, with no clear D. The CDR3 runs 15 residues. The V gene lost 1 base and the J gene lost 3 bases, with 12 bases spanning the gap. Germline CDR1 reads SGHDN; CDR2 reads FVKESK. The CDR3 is CASSQAPGLYTEAFF. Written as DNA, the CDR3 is TGTGCCAGCAGCCAAGCTCCAGGTCTATACACTGAAGCTTTCTTT.

The CDR3 DNA sequence: TGTGCCAGTAGTATTCAGTCAGGGGACAATTCACCCCTCCACTTT. Its protein is CASSIQSGDNSPLHF. This chain uses TRBV19 with TRBJ1-6, with D possibly TRBD1 on 6 matching bases. The germline gives CDR1 LNHDA, CDR2 SQIVND (reference sequence). The CDR3 contains 15 residues. Trimming stripped 3 bases from V and 7 bases from J, with 13 bases between.

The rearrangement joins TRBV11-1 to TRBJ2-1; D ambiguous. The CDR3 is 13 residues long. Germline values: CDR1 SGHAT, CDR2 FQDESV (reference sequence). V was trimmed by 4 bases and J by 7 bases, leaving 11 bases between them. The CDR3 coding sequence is TGTGCCAGCAGCTCTGACTTTGGTAATGAGCAGTTCTTC. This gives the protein CASSSDFGNEQFF.

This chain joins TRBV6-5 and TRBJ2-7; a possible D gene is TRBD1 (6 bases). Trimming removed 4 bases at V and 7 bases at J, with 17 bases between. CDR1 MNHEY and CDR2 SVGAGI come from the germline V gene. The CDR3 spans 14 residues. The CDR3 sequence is CASSSLQGMGEQYF. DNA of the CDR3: TGTGCCAGCAGTTCCCTCCAGGGGATGGGAGAGCAGTACTTC.